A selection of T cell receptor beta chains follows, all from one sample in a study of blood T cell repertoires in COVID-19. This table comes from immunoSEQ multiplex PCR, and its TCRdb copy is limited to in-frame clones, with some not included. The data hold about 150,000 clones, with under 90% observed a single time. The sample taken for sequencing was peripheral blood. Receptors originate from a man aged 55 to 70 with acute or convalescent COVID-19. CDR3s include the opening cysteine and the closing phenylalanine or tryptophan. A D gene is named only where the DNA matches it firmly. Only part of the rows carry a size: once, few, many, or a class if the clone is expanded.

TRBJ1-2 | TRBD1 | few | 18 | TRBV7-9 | TGTGCCAGCAGCTTAGAAGTAACAAGGGGGCGAGCTAACTATGGCTACACCTTC | CASSLEVTRGRANYGYTF
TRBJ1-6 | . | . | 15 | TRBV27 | TGTGCCAGCAGTTTATTCGAGGGATCCAATTCACCCCTCCACTTT | CASSLFEGSNSPLHF
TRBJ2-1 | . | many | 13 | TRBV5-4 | TGTGCCAGCAGCCCCCCCAGGGGCAATGAGCAGTTCTTC | CASSPPRGNEQFF
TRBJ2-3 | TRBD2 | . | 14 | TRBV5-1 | TGCGCCACCGAACCGGGAGGGGGCACAGATACGCAGTATTTT | CATEPGGGTDTQYF
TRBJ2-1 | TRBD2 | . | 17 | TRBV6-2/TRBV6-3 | TGTGCCAGCAGTTACTCGATAGGTAGCGGGGGATTTGGTGAGCAGTTCTTC | CASSYSIGSGGFGEQFF
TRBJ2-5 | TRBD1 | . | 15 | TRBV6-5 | TGTGCCAGCAGTTACTCTACCGGGACAGGGGAGACCCAGTACTTC | CASSYSTGTGETQYF
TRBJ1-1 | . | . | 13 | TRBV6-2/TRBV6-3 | TGTGCCAGCAGTTACTTGAGGAACACTGAAGCTTTCTTT | CASSYLRNTEAFF
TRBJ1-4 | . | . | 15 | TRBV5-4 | TGTGCCAGCAGCTCCTGGGGGCAGGGGAATGAAAAACTGTTTTTT | CASSSWGQGNEKLFF
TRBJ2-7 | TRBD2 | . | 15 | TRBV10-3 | TGTGCCATCAACCCGGGACTAGCGGTAACCTACGAGCAGTACTTC | CAINPGLAVTYEQYF
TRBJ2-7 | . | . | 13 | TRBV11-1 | TGTGCCAGCAGCCCCCGGGACTCCGAGTGGAAGTACTTC | CASSPRDSEWKYF
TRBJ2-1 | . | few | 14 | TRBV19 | TGTGCCAGTAGTCGACCCGGACTTAACAATGAGCAGTTCTTC | CASSRPGLNNEQFF
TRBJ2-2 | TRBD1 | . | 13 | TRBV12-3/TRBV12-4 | TGTGCCAGCAGTTTGACAGGGGTAGGGGAGCTGTTTTTT | CASSLTGVGELFF